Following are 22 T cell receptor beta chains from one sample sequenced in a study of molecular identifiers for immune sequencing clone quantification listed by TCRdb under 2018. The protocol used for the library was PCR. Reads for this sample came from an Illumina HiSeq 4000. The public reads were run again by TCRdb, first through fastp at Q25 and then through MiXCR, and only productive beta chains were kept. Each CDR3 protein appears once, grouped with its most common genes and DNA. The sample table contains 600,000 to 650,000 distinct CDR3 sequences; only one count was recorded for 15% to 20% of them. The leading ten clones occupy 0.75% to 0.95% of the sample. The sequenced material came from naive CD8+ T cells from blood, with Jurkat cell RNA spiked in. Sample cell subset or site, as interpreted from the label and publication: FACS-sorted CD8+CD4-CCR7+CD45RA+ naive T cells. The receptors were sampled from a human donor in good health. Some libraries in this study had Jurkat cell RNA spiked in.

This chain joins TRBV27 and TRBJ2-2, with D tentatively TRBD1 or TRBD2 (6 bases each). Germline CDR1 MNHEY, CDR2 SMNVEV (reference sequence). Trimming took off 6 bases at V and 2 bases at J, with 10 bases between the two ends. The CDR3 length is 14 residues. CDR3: CASSRGTNTGELFF. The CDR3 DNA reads TGTGCCAGCAGCCGGGGGACAAACACCGGGGAGCTGTTTTTT.

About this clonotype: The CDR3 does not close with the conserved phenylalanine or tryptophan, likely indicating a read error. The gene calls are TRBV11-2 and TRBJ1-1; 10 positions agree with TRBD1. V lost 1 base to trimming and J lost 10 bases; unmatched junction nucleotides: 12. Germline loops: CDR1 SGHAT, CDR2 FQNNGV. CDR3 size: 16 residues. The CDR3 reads CASSLGPGTGASGAFS. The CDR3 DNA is TGTGCCAGCAGCTTAGGCCCCGGGACAGGGGCCTCGGGAGCTTTCTCT.

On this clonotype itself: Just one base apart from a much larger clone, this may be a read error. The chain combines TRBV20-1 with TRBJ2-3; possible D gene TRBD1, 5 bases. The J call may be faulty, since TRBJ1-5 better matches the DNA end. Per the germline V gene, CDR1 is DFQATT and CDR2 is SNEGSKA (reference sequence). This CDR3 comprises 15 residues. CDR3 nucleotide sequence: TGCAGTGCTGAAAATAGCGGGAGGGCGACAGATACGCAGCATTTT. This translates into CSAENSGRATDTQHF.

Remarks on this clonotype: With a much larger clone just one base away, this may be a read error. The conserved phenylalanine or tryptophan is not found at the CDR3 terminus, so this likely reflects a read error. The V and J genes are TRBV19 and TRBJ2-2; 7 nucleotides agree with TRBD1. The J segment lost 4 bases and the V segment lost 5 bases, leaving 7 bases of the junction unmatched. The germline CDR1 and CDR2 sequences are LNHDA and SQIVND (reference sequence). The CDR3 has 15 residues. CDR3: CASSFRTGGTGELFL. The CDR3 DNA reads TGTGCCAGTAGTTTCAGGACAGGAGGCACCGGGGAGCTGTTTCTT.

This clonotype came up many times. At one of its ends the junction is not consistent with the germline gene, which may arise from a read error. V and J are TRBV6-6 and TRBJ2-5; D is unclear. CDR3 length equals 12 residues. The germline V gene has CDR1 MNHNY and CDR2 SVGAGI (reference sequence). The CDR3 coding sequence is TGTACCAGCAGTTACATTGCGGAGACCCAGTACTTC. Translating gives CTSSYIAETQYF.

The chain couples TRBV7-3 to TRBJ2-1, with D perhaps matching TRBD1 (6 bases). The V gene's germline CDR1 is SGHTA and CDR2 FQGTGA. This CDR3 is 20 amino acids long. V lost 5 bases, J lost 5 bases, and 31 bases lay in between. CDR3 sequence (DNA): TGTGCCAGCAGCCCAAGAGCCGTAGGACAGCTAGAATTTAACCACAATGAGCAGTTCTTC. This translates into CASSPRAVGQLEFNHNEQFF.

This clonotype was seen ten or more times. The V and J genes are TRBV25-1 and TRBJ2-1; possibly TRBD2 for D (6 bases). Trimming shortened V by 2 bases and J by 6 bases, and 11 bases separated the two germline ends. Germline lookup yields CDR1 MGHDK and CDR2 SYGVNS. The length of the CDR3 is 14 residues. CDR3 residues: CASSERRAVNEQFF. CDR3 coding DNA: TGTGCCAGCAGTGAACGGAGGGCTGTCAATGAGCAGTTCTTC.

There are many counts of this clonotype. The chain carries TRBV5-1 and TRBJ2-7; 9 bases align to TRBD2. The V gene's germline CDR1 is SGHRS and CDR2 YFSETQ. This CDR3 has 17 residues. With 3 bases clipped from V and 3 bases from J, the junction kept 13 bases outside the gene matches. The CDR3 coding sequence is TGCGCCAGCAGCTCCCTACCTGCGACTAGCGGTAGCTACGAGCAGTACTTC. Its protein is CASSSLPATSGSYEQYF.

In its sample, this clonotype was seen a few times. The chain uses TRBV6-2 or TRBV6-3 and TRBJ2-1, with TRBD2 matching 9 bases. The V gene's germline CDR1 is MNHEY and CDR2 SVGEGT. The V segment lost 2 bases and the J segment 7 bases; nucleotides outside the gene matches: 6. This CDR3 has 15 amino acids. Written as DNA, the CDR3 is TGTGCCAGCAGTTACGTTGCGGGAGGGCCTAATGAGCAGTTCTTC. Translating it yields CASSYVAGGPNEQFF.

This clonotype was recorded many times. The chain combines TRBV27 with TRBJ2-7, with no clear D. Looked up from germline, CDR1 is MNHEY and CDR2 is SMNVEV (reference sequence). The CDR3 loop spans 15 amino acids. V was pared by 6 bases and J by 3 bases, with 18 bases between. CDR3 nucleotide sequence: TGTGCCAGCAGCGCAGGACCCACCCCGCTCTACGAGCAGTACTTC. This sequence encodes CASSAGPTPLYEQYF.

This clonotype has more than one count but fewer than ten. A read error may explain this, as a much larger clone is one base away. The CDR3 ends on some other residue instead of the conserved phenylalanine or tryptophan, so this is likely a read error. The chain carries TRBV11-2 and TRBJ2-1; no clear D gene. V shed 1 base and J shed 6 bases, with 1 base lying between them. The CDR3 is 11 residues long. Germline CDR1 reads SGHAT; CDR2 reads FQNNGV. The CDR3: CASSLVNEQFL. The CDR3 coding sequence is TGTGCCAGCAGCTTAGTCAATGAGCAGTTCCTC.

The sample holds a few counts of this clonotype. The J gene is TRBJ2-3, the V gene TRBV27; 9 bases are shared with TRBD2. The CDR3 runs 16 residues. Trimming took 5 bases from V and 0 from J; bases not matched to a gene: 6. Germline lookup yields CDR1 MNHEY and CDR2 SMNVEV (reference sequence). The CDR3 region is CASSTIAGVSTDTQYF. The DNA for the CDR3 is TGTGCCAGCAGTACCATAGCGGGGGTAAGCACAGATACGCAGTATTTT.

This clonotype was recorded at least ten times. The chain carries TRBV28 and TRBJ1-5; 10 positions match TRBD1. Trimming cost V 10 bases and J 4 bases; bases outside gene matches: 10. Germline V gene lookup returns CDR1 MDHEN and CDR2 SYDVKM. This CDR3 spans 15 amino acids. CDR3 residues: CATEQGTGENQPQHF. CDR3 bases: TGTGCCACCGAACAAGGGACAGGGGAAAATCAGCCCCAGCATTTT.

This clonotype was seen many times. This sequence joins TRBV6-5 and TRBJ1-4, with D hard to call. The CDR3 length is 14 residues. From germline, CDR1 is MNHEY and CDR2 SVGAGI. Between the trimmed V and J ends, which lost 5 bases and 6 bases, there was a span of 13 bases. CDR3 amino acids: CASSDGVNHEKLFF. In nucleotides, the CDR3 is TGTGCCAGCAGTGACGGAGTAAATCATGAAAAACTGTTTTTT.

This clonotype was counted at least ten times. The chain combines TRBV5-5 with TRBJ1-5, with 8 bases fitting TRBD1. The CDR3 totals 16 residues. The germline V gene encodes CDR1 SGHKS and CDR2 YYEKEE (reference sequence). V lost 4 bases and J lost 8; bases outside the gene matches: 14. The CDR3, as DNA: TGTGCCAGCAGCCAAGACACAGGGGGTGTTAATGAGCCCCAGCATTTT. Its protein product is CASSQDTGGVNEPQHF.

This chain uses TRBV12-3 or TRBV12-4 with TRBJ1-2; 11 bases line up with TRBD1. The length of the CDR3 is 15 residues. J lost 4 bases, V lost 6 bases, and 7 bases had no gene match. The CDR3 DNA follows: TGTGCCAGCAGCCCTCCGGGACAGGGGGTCTATGGCTACACCTTC. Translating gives CASSPPGQGVYGYTF.

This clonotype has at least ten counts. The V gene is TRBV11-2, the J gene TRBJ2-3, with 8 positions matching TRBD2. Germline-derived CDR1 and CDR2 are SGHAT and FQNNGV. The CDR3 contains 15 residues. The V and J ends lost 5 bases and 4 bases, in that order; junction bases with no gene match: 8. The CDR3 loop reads CASSPGGAWPDTQYF. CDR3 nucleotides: TGTGCCAGCAGCCCCGGGGGGGCCTGGCCAGATACGCAGTATTTT. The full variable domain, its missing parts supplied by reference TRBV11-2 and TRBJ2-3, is EAGVAQSPRYKIIEKRQSVAFWCNPISGHATLYWYQQILGQGPKLLIQFQNNGVVDDSQLPKDRFSAERLKGVDSTLKIQPAKLEDSAVYLCASSPGGAWPDTQYFGPGTRLTVL.

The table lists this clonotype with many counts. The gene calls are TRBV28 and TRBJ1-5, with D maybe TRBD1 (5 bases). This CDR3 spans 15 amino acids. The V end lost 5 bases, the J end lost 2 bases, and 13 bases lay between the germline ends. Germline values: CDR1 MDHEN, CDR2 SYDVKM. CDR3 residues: CASSGKDSGNQPQHF. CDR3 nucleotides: TGTGCCAGCAGTGGAAAAGACAGCGGCAATCAGCCCCAGCATTTT.

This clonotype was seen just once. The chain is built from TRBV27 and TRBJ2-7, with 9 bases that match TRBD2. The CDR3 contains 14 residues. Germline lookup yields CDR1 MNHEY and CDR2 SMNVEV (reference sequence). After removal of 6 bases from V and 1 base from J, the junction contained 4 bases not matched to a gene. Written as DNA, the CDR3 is TGTGCCAGCAGAATTAGCGGGGGATCCTACGAGCAGTACTTC. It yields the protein CASRISGGSYEQYF.

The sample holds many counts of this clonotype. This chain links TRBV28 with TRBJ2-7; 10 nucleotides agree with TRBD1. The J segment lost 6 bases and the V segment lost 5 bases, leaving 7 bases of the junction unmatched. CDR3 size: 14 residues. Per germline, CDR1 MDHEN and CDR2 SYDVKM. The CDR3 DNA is TGTGCCAGCAGTAGCCGACAGGGGGCTTTCGAGCAGTACTTC. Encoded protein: CASSSRQGAFEQYF. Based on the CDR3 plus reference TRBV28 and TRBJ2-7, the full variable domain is DVKVTQSSRYLVKRTGEKVFLECVQDMDHENMFWYRQDPGLGLRLIYFSYDVKMKEKGDIPEGYSVSREKKERFSLILESASTNQTSMYLCASSSRQGAFEQYFGPGTRLTVT.

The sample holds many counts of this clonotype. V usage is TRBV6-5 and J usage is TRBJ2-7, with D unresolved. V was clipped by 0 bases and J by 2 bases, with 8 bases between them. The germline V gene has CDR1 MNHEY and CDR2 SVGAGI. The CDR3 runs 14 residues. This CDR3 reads CASSYSRSAYEQYF. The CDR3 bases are TGTGCCAGCAGTTACTCGCGGTCGGCCTACGAGCAGTACTTC.

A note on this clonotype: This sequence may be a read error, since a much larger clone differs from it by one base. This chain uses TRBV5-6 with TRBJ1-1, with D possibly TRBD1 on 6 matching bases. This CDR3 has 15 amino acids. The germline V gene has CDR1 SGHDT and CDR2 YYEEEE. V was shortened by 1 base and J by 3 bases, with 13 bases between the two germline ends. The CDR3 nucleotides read TGTGCCAGCAGCTTGAATGGCGCAGGGGACACTGAAGCTTTCTTT. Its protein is CASSLNGAGDTEAFF.